The text below deals with one TCR beta chain. The assay was immunoSEQ multiplex PCR, and TCRdb's table has in-frame clones only and misses some. The data show about 110,000 clones, about 92% seen once. This CDR3 comprises 14 residues. The V and J ends lost 2 bases and 8 bases respectively, with 13 bases between them. The germline V gene has CDR1 SGHTA and CDR2 FQGTGA. This entry comes from a study of T cell responses to AZD1222 COVID-19 vaccine. The source of this sequence is an adult who received the AZD1222 COVID-19 vaccine. This sample comprised peripheral blood, obtained 28 days after the second AZD1222 dose. The V call is TRBV7-3, the J call TRBJ2-1; possibly TRBD1 for D (6 bases). CDR3 protein: CASSLQQGIDEQFF. Here the CDR3 DNA reads TGTGCCAGCAGCTTACAACAGGGTATCGATGAGCAGTTCTTC.